This T cell receptor beta chain was obtained from a study of cytomegalovirus exposure and HLA in healthy donors. A multiplex PCR was run with 60 Vbeta primers and 13 Jbeta primers. Sequencing was performed with immunoSEQ multiplex PCR; in TCRdb, only in-frame clones are kept and a portion is missing. Here the sample spans more than 75,000 clones, over 70% being singletons. The CDR3 totals 16 residues. V shed 5 bases, J shed 4 bases, and the junction held 10 bases outside the gene matches. From germline, CDR1 is LNHDA and CDR2 SQIVND (reference sequence). As to this clone: What it binds is unknown.

Study-level results: Analyses of presence/absence relied on an assumption of roughly uniform sequencing depth across donors. Information on immune exposure was restricted to one variable (CMV serostatus). It was in a later analysis that TCR association rates were seen to vary by HLA locus, highest for DRB1 and lowest for HLA-C.

The rearrangement links TRBV19 to TRBJ2-7; TRBD1 matches at 11 bases. Sequenced material: PBMCs. This sequence originates from a man aged 40-49 years in good health and CMV-seropositive. The CDR3 DNA is TGTGCCAGTAGTCCCATTACCGGGACAGGGGGTTACGAGCAGTACTTC. It is translated as CASSPITGTGGYEQYF. The full variable domain, in which reference TRBV19 and TRBJ2-7 provide the parts outside the CDR3, is DGGITQSPKYLFRKEGQNVTLSCEQNLNHDAMYWYRQDPGQGLRLIYYSQIVNDFQKGDIAEGYSVSREKKESFPLTVTSAQKNPTAFYLCASSPITGTGGYEQYFGPGTRLTVT.